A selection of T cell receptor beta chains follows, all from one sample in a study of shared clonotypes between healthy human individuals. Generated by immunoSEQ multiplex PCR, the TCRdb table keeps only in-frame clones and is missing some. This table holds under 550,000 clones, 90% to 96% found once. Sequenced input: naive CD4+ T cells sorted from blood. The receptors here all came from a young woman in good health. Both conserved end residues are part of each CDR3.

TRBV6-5	CASNRDSTADTQYF
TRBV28	CASSLDLASQGAQYF
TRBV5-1	CASSLRTGSSGANVLTF
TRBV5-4	CASSSGTSALTDTQYF
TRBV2	CASSEALVVYNEQFF
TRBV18	CASSPTGGRRTDTQYF
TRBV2	CASSNSGTVSYEQYF
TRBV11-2	CASSLGTFSGANVLTF
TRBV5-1	CASSLDPPYNEQFF
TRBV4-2	CASSQDGEGIYEQYF
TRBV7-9	CASSLGTSDTDTQYF
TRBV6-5	CASSYSGTDTQYF
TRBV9	CASNYGGNTGELFF
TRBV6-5	CASSRDRGTNQPQHF
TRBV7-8	CASSLAAGNNEKLFF